These 10 T cell receptor delta chains share one sample of origin, sequenced in a study of Vδ1+ human thymocytes (dated by TCRdb to 2016 to 2019). Beyond this particular receptor, the publication reports: Unlike the oligoclonal repertoires in peripheral blood, the thymic TRG and TRD repertoires appeared highly polyclonal, with Gaussian CDR3 length distributions.

These receptors have no identified antigens. Reads for this sample came from an Illumina MiSeq. RNA extraction was performed with the RNeasy mini kit, and reverse transcription was done with Superscript III. CDR3 amplicons were generated by multiplex PCR with pooled V-gene forward primers and a constant-region reverse primer carrying Illumina adaptor overhangs. TCRdb processed the public reads again with the CATT caller, after which rows with matching DNA were combined. Here the sample has around 76,000 delta-chain clones; 30% to 45% occur a single time. In total, the top ten clones hold around 0.3% of the sample. Sequenced sample: Vdelta1+ gamma-delta thymocytes from the thymus. Taken with the paper, the label for cell subset or site translates to: FACS-sorted CD3+ TCRalphabeta- TCRVdelta1+ TCRVdelta2- thymocytes. The receptors were gathered from a boy under two years old who had congenital heart surgery.

This clone was counted between two and nine times. This rearrangement joins TRDV1 to TRDJ1, with TRDD3 matching over 11 bases. Germline trimming cut 3 bases from V and 1 base from J; bases unmatched to any gene: 22. The CDR3 runs to 22 residues. The germline CDR1 and CDR2 sequences are TSWWSYY and QGS. In DNA form, the CDR3 reads TGTGCTCTTGGGGATTCTTCCCCCTTTAGGTGGGGGATACGGACCCCCACCGATAAACTCATCTTT. This translates into CALGDSSPFRWGIRTPTDKLIF.

The chain combines TRDV1 with TRDJ1, with 8 positions matching TRDD3. The V gene end was trimmed by 4 bases and the J gene end by 0 bases; junction bases not matched to a gene: 16. The CDR3 length is 19 residues. Per the germline V gene, CDR1 is TSWWSYY and CDR2 is QGS. For the CDR3, the DNA is TGTGCTCTTGGGGGACCATTTATGGGCTGGGGGACATACACCGATAAACTCATCTTT. It encodes CALGGPFMGWGTYTDKLIF.

The V and J genes are TRDV1 and TRDJ1; D might be TRDD2 (9 bases). This CDR3 region has 22 residues. Germline V gene lookup returns CDR1 TSWWSYY and CDR2 QGS. V was trimmed by 0 bases and J by 1 base, leaving 30 bases between them. The chain's CDR3 is CALGELPFLQLGAAFSTDKLIF. The CDR3, as DNA: TGTGCTCTTGGGGAACTCCCCTTCCTACAACTGGGGGCCGCCTTCTCCACCGATAAACTCATCTTT.

The rearrangement links TRDV1 to TRDJ1, with TRDD3 matching 9 bases. V shed 5 bases, J shed 0 bases, and the junction held 22 bases outside the gene matches. Per germline, CDR1 TSWWSYY and CDR2 QGS. The CDR3 runs 21 residues. The CDR3: CALGTYYYCTGGAMYTDKLIF. CDR3 DNA sequence: TGTGCTCTTGGGACCTACTATTACTGTACTGGGGGAGCTATGTACACCGATAAACTCATCTTT.

V and J are TRDV1 and TRDJ1; TRDD3 aligns across 7 bases. The junction had 12 bases not matched to a gene; V was cut back by 0 bases and J by 2 bases. The germline V gene has CDR1 TSWWSYY and CDR2 QGS. The CDR3 covers 18 residues. This CDR3 reads CALGELTTAGGCTDKLIF. The CDR3 coding sequence is TGTGCTCTTGGGGAACTCACTACGGCCGGGGGATGTACCGATAAACTCATCTTT.

The table lists this clone with a few counts. The chain is built from TRDV1 and TRDJ1; no definite D call. V shed 0 bases and J shed 2 bases, with 13 bases lying between them. The CDR3 consists of 16 residues. From germline, CDR1 is TSWWSYY and CDR2 QGS. The CDR3 spells CALGELLPLPTDKLIF. DNA of the CDR3: TGTGCTCTTGGGGAACTATTACCTTTGCCGACCGATAAACTCATCTTT.

This clone was seen a handful of times. This chain links TRDV1 with TRDJ1; 9 bases align to TRDD3. The V gene end was trimmed by 2 bases and the J gene end by 0 bases; junction bases not matched to a gene: 7. The CDR3 length is 17 residues. Germline CDR1 and CDR2: TSWWSYY and QGS. This CDR3 is CALGEVLGDQYTDKLIF. DNA for the CDR3: TGTGCTCTTGGGGAAGTACTGGGGGACCAATACACCGATAAACTCATCTTT.

A note on this clone: Relative to the germline gene, one junction end is altered; a read error may explain this. The rearrangement links TRDV1 to TRDJ1; TRDD3 aligns across 8 bases. The germline gives CDR1 TSWWSYY, CDR2 QGS. This CDR3 comprises 21 residues. CDR3 DNA: TGTGCTCTTGGGGGTCGCTTCCGGAGGAGTCTGGGGGACGTCTACACCGATAAGCTCATCTTT. Its translation is CALGGRFRRSLGDVYTDKLIF.

The V call is TRDV1, the J call TRDJ1; TRDD2 or TRDD3 may be the D gene (6 bases each). Per the germline V gene, CDR1 is TSWWSYY and CDR2 is QGS. Trimming removed 1 base at V and 5 bases at J, with 32 bases between. There are 21 residues in the CDR3. The DNA for the CDR3 is TGTGCTCTTGGGGAACCGCCTTCCCAAGTCGTACTGGGTTTTCCGAGGGATAAACTCATCTTT. This sequence encodes CALGEPPSQVVLGFPRDKLIF.

This clone was seen a handful of times. The chain combines TRDV1 with TRDJ1; 13 bases line up with TRDD3. V was clipped by 3 bases and J by 4 bases; unmatched bases: 8. CDR1 and CDR2 (germline): TSWWSYY, QGS. The CDR3 contains 17 residues. The CDR3 coding sequence is TGTGCTCTTGGGGACATATTACTGGGGGATACGGGCGATAAACTCATCTTT. It encodes CALGDILLGDTGDKLIF.